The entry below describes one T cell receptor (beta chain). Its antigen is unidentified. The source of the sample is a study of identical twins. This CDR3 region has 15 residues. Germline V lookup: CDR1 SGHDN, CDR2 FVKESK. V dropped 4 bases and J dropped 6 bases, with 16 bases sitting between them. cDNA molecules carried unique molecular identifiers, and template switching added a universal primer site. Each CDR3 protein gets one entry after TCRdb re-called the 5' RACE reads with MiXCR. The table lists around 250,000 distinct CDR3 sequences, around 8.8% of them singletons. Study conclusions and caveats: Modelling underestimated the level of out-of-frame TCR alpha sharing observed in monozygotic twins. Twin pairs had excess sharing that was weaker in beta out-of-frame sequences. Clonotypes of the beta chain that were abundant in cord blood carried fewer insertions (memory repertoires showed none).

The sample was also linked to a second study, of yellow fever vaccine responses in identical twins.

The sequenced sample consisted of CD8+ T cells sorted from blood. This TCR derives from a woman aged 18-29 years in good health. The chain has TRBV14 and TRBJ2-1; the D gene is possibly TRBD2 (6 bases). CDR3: CASSLSGRGVNEQFF. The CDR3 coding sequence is TGTGCCAGCAGCCTTAGCGGAAGAGGGGTCAATGAGCAGTTCTTC.